One and the same sample provided the 4 T cell receptor beta chains below, sequenced in a study of shared clonotypes between healthy human individuals (dated by TCRdb to 2018 to 2020). Library construction relied on the immunoSEQ multiplex PCR assay. Sourced from immuneACCESS, this table was stored by TCRdb with only in-frame sequences that have V and J called. A share of the clones is absent; for the studies checked, an unresolved V gene accounts for under half, and the remainder has no known explanation. Across this sample there are about 690,000 clones, with 90% seen only once. Jointly, the top ten make up more than 30% of the sample. The sequenced sample was memory CD8+ T cells from PBMCs. The cell subset or site label here, explained by the study, means: CD45RO+ cells pooled with CCR7-negative TemRA cells. Every receptor here comes from a man in his late teens or twenties in good health. Some clones in this sample may be carry-over from other donors' samples.

The rearrangement joins TRBV30 to TRBJ2-3, with 9 bases that match TRBD2. The junction had 10 bases not matched to a gene; V was cut back by 2 bases and J by 7 bases. This CDR3 spans 15 amino acids. Germline CDR1 is GTSNPN and CDR2 is SVGIG (reference sequence). In DNA form, the CDR3 reads TGTGCCTGGAGTTGGACTAGCGCCTCTCCGTATACGCAGTATTTT. It yields the protein CAWSWTSASPYTQYF.

The chain combines TRBV7-9 with TRBJ2-7; maybe TRBD2 (6 bases). V lost 10 bases, J lost 0 bases, and 10 bases lay in between. The germline CDR1 and CDR2 sequences are SEHNR and FQNEAQ (reference sequence). The length of the CDR3 is 12 residues. The CDR3 is CATHGSSYEQYF. CDR3 DNA: TGTGCCACCCACGGGAGCTCCTACGAGCAGTACTTC.

This clone was counted once. This chain uses TRBV25-1 with TRBJ2-7, with 11 bases matching TRBD2. The germline gives CDR1 MGHDK, CDR2 SYGVNS. V lost 3 bases to trimming and J lost 2 bases; unmatched junction nucleotides: 9. The CDR3 contains 17 residues. The CDR3 loop reads CASSDTSGRGGAYEQYF. CDR3 in DNA: TGTGCCAGCAGTGATACTAGCGGGAGAGGAGGGGCCTACGAGCAGTACTTC.

The gene calls are TRBV12-5 and TRBJ2-1, with 8 nucleotides matching TRBD2. The ends lost 5 bases at V and 6 bases at J; junction bases unmatched: 9. Per the germline V gene, CDR1 is LGHNT and CDR2 is FRNRAP. CDR3 size: 15 residues. The CDR3 DNA reads TGTGCTAGTGGTCTCCGGACTAGCTTAGGCAATGAGCAGTTCTTC. Translated, it gives CASGLRTSLGNEQFF.